This T cell receptor (beta chain) derives from a study of vaccination effects on CD4 cells after COVID-19. Broader study findings: Healthy vaccinees' vaccine-induced clones included only 1 of 255 cross-reacting with common cold coronaviruses.

The data were produced by immunoSEQ multiplex PCR, yet TCRdb's version contains in-frame clones alone and is incomplete. The sample carries 55,000 to 75,000 clones, approximately 70% recorded once. Before any sequencing was done, the ViraFEST assay used viral peptide pools to expand antigen-specific CD4+ T cells. CD4+ T cell isolation took place after approximately 11 days of culture. Each vaccine recipient was nucleocapsid antibody negative and had no prior SARS-CoV-2 infection. Replacing half the medium with IL-2 medium was done on days 3 and 7. With respect to this clone: Its cognate antigen is unknown.

The source is a human donor who received a COVID-19 vaccine. Sample: CD4+ T cells from PBMCs cultured with HCoV-OC43 spike peptides, taken before COVID-19 vaccination. Subset indicated: HCoV-OC43 spike overlapping peptide pool stimulation.

The CDR3 spells CASSYSGVARIPHPIYGYTF. Here the CDR3 DNA reads TGTGCCAGCAGTTACTCGGGTGTAGCTCGAATTCCCCACCCCATCTATGGCTACACCTTC. The V gene is TRBV6-2 or TRBV6-3, the J gene TRBJ1-2, with D unresolved. CDR1 and CDR2 from the germline V gene are MNHEY and SVGEGT. V gave up 0 bases and J gave up 4 bases, with 27 bases separating them. This CDR3 region has 20 residues.